Listed below are T cell receptor beta chains from one sample, sequenced in a study of T-cell reconstitution after alpha-beta-depleted transplantation in children. Each CDR3 protein is one row after TCRdb ran MiXCR on the PCR reads. In the table there are around 100,000 distinct CDR3 sequences, 10% of which are singletons. The material sequenced was PBMCs, taken before TCRalphabeta/CD19-depleted stem cell transplant. The receptors come from a boy aged 2 to 10 with acute lymphoblastic leukemia, due to receive a stem cell transplant. Both conserved end residues are trimmed from each CDR3.

TRBV27	TRBJ2-1	ASSPLGRDRRF
TRBV29-1	TRBJ2-7	SVRDLGEQY
TRBV5-1	TRBJ2-1	ASSLLGNLNRGDEQF
TRBV6-4	TRBJ2-1	ASSAARLAGHYNEQF
TRBV5-1	TRBJ2-1	ASSSGTSGHNEQF
TRBV29-1	TRBJ2-2	SFGQYTGELF
TRBV11-2	TRBJ1-1	ASSLRSRGVSLGTTEAF
TRBV5-1	TRBJ1-1	ASSLVVNTEAF
TRBV11-2	TRBJ2-7	ASSLGLSSYEQY
TRBV20-1	TRBJ1-2	SARGEGYT
TRBV20-1	TRBJ2-3	SANYRNTDTQY
TRBV18	TRBJ2-1	ASSPRGLPEQF
TRBV29-1	TRBJ2-5	SVAVGKETQY
TRBV7-9	TRBJ2-7	ASSPPLRDRDYEQY
TRBV12-3/TRBV12-4	TRBJ2-4	ASRLLATDIQY
TRBV7-9	TRBJ1-4	ASSWGQGNEKLF
TRBV5-1	TRBJ2-7	ASSLEGGNYEQY
TRBV5-5	TRBJ2-5	ASSRLAGQETQY
TRBV12-3/TRBV12-4	TRBJ2-5	ASSSRDRGRETQY
TRBV7-7	TRBJ2-1	ASSLAQGAYNEQF
TRBV20-1	TRBJ1-2	SATKFRDVDYGYT
TRBV20-1	TRBJ1-1	SATIPGRETEAF
TRBV5-5	TRBJ2-1	ASSLAWSNEQF
TRBV4-1	TRBJ2-7	ASSPGTGTYEQY
TRBV5-5	TRBJ2-7	ASSLVYSGAESYEQY
TRBV5-1	TRBJ1-1	ASSFREGFATEAF
TRBV6-1	TRBJ2-7	ASSDQGQGEQY
TRBV5-1	TRBJ1-3	ASSLSVSGNTIY
TRBV20-1	TRBJ1-4	SAKLRQGMGKLF
TRBV20-1	TRBJ2-7	SARDLGGYYEQY
TRBV12-3/TRBV12-4	TRBJ1-5	ASSRGGQPQH
TRBV28	TRBJ2-3	ASIPSGGRARSTDTQY
TRBV12-3/TRBV12-4	TRBJ2-2	ASSHPNSLALF
TRBV5-1	TRBJ2-3	ASTKGAGGTDTQY
TRBV29-1	TRBJ1-1	SAGTGNTEAF
TRBV5-6	TRBJ2-7	ASSPWGGGRANEQY
TRBV27	TRBJ1-6	ASSSSGSPLH
TRBV29-1	TRBJ1-4	SAKTGTALNEKLF
TRBV29-1	TRBJ1-2	SGRQGANGYT
TRBV12-3/TRBV12-4	TRBJ1-2	ASSLYRGNYGYT
TRBV5-1	TRBJ2-3	ASSLAGASTDTQY
TRBV10-2	TRBJ2-7	ASSESSSSDEQY
TRBV3-1	TRBJ2-1	ASSHGRAENEQF
TRBV4-1	TRBJ1-3	ASSPQGGSGNTIY
TRBV20-1	TRBJ1-1	SARDPPRTGTEAF
TRBV9	TRBJ2-7	ASSPSSGRAGEQY
TRBV11-2	TRBJ2-6	ASSLWEEAGANVLT
TRBV5-8	TRBJ2-5	ASSLGWPKQETQY
TRBV4-1	TRBJ1-2	ASSHPGTASYGYT
TRBV12-3/TRBV12-4	TRBJ2-3	ASSLFGGREVPDTQY
TRBV6-5	TRBJ1-1	ASSFGGGTEAF
TRBV3-1	TRBJ2-7	ASRSSYEQY